The clone carrying this T cell receptor beta chain was detected many times. Antigen: not known. These data belong to a study of CD8 T cells in ankylosing spondylitis. General study points: It appeared that ankylosing spondylitis blood was characterized by a TCR beta motif of under ten highly homologous variants.

TCRdb processed the 5' RACE reads anew with MiXCR; each CDR3 protein has one entry. There are under 950,000 distinct CDR3 sequences in the sample; around 19% occur only once, and around 19% lies in the top ten. This CDR3 region has 19 residues. Between the trimmed V and J ends, which lost 5 bases and 0 bases, there was a span of 23 bases. Material: blood, either unsorted or a sorted T cell fraction (not recorded which). This chain links TRBV12-3 or TRBV12-4 with TRBJ1-5, with D perhaps TRBD1 (6 bases). The clonotype comes from a male donor with ankylosing spondylitis. CDR3 residues: CASSKIANLQGHSNQPQHF. Here the CDR3 DNA reads TGTGCCAGCAGTAAAATAGCGAACCTTCAGGGGCATAGCAATCAGCCCCAGCATTTT.